The 27 T cell receptor beta chains reported below all come from one sample, sequenced in a study of post-analysis software for immune sequencing data. Study results and limitations: Relative to controls, patients had a handful of TRBV segments at higher frequency, with TRBV5-6, TRBV5-1 and TRBV20-1 among these.

These receptors' targets are unknown. Sequencing libraries made from TCR beta cDNA carried unique molecular identifiers. TCRdb re-derived calls from the PCR reads in MiXCR, one entry per CDR3 protein. The table includes over 150,000 distinct CDR3 sequences, approximately 30% detected once. Sequencing was performed on blood. The source is a girl aged 5-17 years with multiple sclerosis.

This clonotype was detected only a few times. The chain carries TRBV2 and TRBJ2-5; 9 bases agree with TRBD2. Germline CDR1 SNHLY, CDR2 FYNNEI. The CDR3 contains 16 residues. The ends lost 5 bases at V and 11 bases at J; junction bases unmatched: 18. The CDR3 region is CASSNPLAGDTDEQYF. CDR3 DNA: TGTGCCAGCAGTAATCCCTTAGCGGGAGACACTGATGAGCAGTACTTC.

To note about this clonotype: Germline and junction disagree at one end, which may indicate a read error. This chain joins TRBV19 and TRBJ2-6; D might be TRBD1 (5 bases). CDR1 and CDR2 from the germline V gene are LNHDA and SQIVND (reference sequence). The CDR3 is made up of 15 amino acids. The CDR3 here is CASSQGTAGANVLTF. The DNA for the CDR3 is TGTGCCAGTAGTCAGGGAACGGCTGGGGCCAACGTCCTGACTTTT.

The chain uses TRBV9 and TRBJ1-2, with a tentative D call TRBD1 (5 bases). The CDR3 has 14 amino acids. V shed 7 bases and J shed 6 bases, with 19 bases lying between them. Germline CDR1 is SGDLS and CDR2 is YYNGEE. The CDR3 DNA sequence: TGTGCCAGCCGAAAAACCGGGACGGGGGATGGCTACACCTTC. Translated, it gives CASRKTGTGDGYTF. Together with reference TRBV9 and TRBJ1-2, the CDR3 gives the full variable domain: DSGVTQTPKHLITATGQRVTLRCSPRSGDLSVYWYQQSLDQGLQFLIQYYNGEERAKGNILERFSAQQFPDLHSELNLSSLELGDSALYFCASRKTGTGDGYTFGSGTRLTVV.

There are a few counts of this clonotype. The V call is TRBV18, the J call TRBJ1-2; D remains unclear. The CDR3 runs to 13 residues. Per germline, CDR1 KGHSH and CDR2 LQKENI. The V end lost 4 bases, the J end lost 7 bases, and 13 bases lay between the germline ends. As DNA, the CDR3 is TGTGCCAGCTCACTATCCGTCGAAGGTGGCTACACCTTC. It is translated as CASSLSVEGGYTF.

The table lists this clonotype with a count of one. The chain links TRBV19 to TRBJ2-3, with TRBD1 identical over 8 bases. This CDR3 region has 16 residues. Unmatched junction bases numbered 9, after V lost 4 bases and J lost 3 bases. CDR1 and CDR2 (germline): LNHDA, SQIVND (reference sequence). The CDR3 DNA reads as TGTGCCAGTAGTACAGGCGGGACAGGAGGAACAGATACGCAGTATTTT. Protein sequence: CASSTGGTGGTDTQYF.

This clonotype was counted only a few times. V and J are TRBV14 and TRBJ1-4; D remains ambiguous. The CDR3 is 12 amino acids. V was trimmed by 1 base and J by 7 bases, leaving 4 bases between them. CDR1 and CDR2 from the germline V gene are SGHDN and FVKESK. The CDR3 region has the DNA TGTGCCAGCAGCCAAGTATCTGAAAAACTGTTTTTT. The encoded protein is CASSQVSEKLFF.

The V gene is TRBV6-1, the J gene TRBJ1-1; the D gene is possibly TRBD1 (6 bases). The CDR3 has 14 amino acids. V was clipped by 4 bases and J by 1 base, with 10 bases between them. Looked up from germline, CDR1 is MNHNS and CDR2 is SASEGT. The CDR3: CASSAGHENTEAFF. The CDR3 nucleotides are TGTGCCAGCAGTGCGGGACATGAGAACACTGAAGCTTTCTTT.

Comment on this clonotype: A much larger clone sits a single nucleotide away, making a read error possible. V usage is TRBV20-1 and J usage is TRBJ2-1; 9 bases are a match to TRBD2. The last part of the DNA fits TRBJ2-7 better; the J call may be wrong. In germline, CDR1 is DFQATT, CDR2 SNEGSKA (reference sequence). The CDR3 sequence is 15 residues long. The CDR3 region is CSATPRTSAYNEQYF. In DNA, the CDR3 is TGCAGTGCTACTCCGCGGACTAGCGCCTACAATGAGCAGTACTTC.

This clonotype came up many times. The gene calls are TRBV9 and TRBJ2-3, with TRBD2 as a possible D gene (5 bases). V lost 3 bases to trimming and J lost 4 bases, with 15 bases between them. Per the germline V gene, CDR1 is SGDLS and CDR2 is YYNGEE. The CDR3 length is 15 residues. The CDR3 nucleotides are TGTGCCAGCAGCGAGGGAGCGCTCCCCGCAGATACGCAGTATTTT. Its protein is CASSEGALPADTQYF.

This clonotype was found a few times. This chain links TRBV29-1 with TRBJ2-5, with unresolved D. CDR3 length equals 11 residues. The germline V and J ends were trimmed by 3 bases and 11 bases, with 13 bases remaining between them. Germline V gives CDR1 SQVTM, CDR2 ANQGSEA. CDR3 sequence reads: CSVDRNNEQYF. The DNA of the CDR3 is TGCAGCGTTGATAGGAACAATGAGCAGTACTTC.

This clonotype was detected ten times or more. This chain uses TRBV4-2 with TRBJ2-6, with D unclear. Trimming cost V 3 bases and J 0 bases, with 15 bases left between them. The CDR3 totals 18 residues. Germline CDR1 LGHNA, CDR2 YNFKEQ. The CDR3 region is CASSHSLPQSSGANVLTF. As DNA, the CDR3 is TGTGCCAGCAGCCACTCTCTACCTCAGAGCTCTGGGGCCAACGTCCTGACTTTC.

Many counts were recorded for this clonotype. The V call is TRBV5-6, the J call TRBJ2-3; D is undetermined. Germline lookup yields CDR1 SGHDT and CDR2 YYEEEE. CDR3 length equals 15 residues. V was pared by 2 bases and J by 0 bases, with 10 bases between. The CDR3 DNA sequence: TGTGCCAGCAGCTTCCAGCGCGTTAGCACAGATACGCAGTATTTT. It is translated as CASSFQRVSTDTQYF.

V gene TRBV27 combines with J gene TRBJ2-7; D remains unclear. Per the germline V gene, CDR1 is MNHEY and CDR2 is SMNVEV (reference sequence). Trimming shortened V by 8 bases and J by 3 bases, and 14 bases separated the two germline ends. CDR3 length: 13 amino acids. CDR3 region: CASALGSRYEQYF. The CDR3 coding sequence is TGTGCCAGCGCCTTGGGCAGCCGCTACGAGCAGTACTTC.

This clonotype was detected only a few times. This chain joins TRBV10-3 and TRBJ1-1, with TRBD1 matching 7 bases. Germline lookup yields CDR1 ENHRY and CDR2 SYGVKD. Trimming removed 1 base from V and 1 base from J; junction bases left unmatched: 6. This CDR3 region has 16 residues. The DNA of the CDR3 is TGTGCCATCAGTGAGTTCTTGACAGGGACGAACACTGAAGCTTTCTTT. It translates to CAISEFLTGTNTEAFF.

This clonotype was seen repeatedly, ten times or more. V is TRBV20-1 and J is TRBJ2-3, with D unresolved. The V gene lost 3 bases and the J gene lost 2 bases, with 12 bases spanning the gap. Germline CDR1 DFQATT, CDR2 SNEGSKA (reference sequence). This CDR3 is built from 14 residues. CDR3 sequence: CSASSVSATDTQYF. The CDR3 DNA reads as TGCAGTGCTAGTTCGGTCAGTGCCACAGATACGCAGTATTTT.

This clonotype has more than one count but fewer than ten. The J gene is TRBJ1-6, the V gene TRBV5-1, with a tentative D call TRBD1 (5 bases). Trimming left V 2 bases short and J 9 bases short, with 12 bases between. Per the germline V gene, CDR1 is SGHRS and CDR2 is YFSETQ. The length of the CDR3 is 14 residues. CDR3 amino acids: CASSFEGRGSPLHF. The CDR3 nucleotides read TGCGCCAGCAGCTTCGAGGGACGAGGTTCACCCCTCCACTTT.

This clonotype was found many times. The genes are TRBV9 and TRBJ2-1, with 7 bases identical to TRBD2. CDR3 length: 13 amino acids. CDR1 and CDR2 from the germline V gene are SGDLS and YYNGEE. This CDR3 is CATAGTIASEQFF. CDR3 nucleotide sequence: TGTGCTACCGCCGGGACTATCGCCAGTGAGCAGTTCTTC.

The chain joins TRBV28 to TRBJ2-3, with TRBD2 identical over 12 bases. Germline CDR1 reads MDHEN; CDR2 reads SYDVKM. The CDR3 sequence is 17 residues long. The V segment lost 3 bases and the J segment 2 bases; nucleotides outside the gene matches: 6. CDR3 protein: CASSFQTSGRSTDTQYF. CDR3 nucleotides: TGTGCCAGCAGTTTTCAAACTAGCGGGAGGTCCACAGATACGCAGTATTTT.

As to this clonotype: A much larger clone is a single base away; this may be a read error. CDR3 in DNA: TGCGCCAGCAGCCAGGCCCCAGGGACATCCCACGATCTTTTAATCTACGAGCAGTACTTC. This sequence encodes CASSQAPGTSHDLLIYEQYF. V is TRBV4-1 and J is TRBJ2-7; D is possibly TRBD1 (6 bases). CDR1 is MGHRA, CDR2 YSYEKL, per germline. This CDR3 is built from 20 residues. The germline V and J ends were trimmed by 3 bases and 3 bases, with 30 bases remaining between them.

This clonotype was counted ten times or more. The chain uses TRBV12-3 or TRBV12-4 and TRBJ2-5; D is unresolved. This CDR3 contains 14 residues. Trimming took off 2 bases at V and 1 base at J, with 8 bases between the two ends. This CDR3 reads CASSLRRIQETQYF. CDR3 DNA sequence: TGTGCCAGCAGTTTACGGCGGATCCAAGAGACCCAGTACTTC.

A few counts support this clonotype. The J gene is TRBJ2-7, the V gene TRBV20-1; 7 bases are a match to TRBD2. CDR3 size: 13 residues. Losses at the gene ends were 5 bases for V and 4 bases for J; bases not matched to a gene: 8. From germline, CDR1 is DFQATT and CDR2 SNEGSKA (reference sequence). CDR3 sequence: CSALPRGVYEQYF. CDR3 nucleotides: TGCAGTGCTCTCCCACGGGGGGTATACGAGCAGTACTTC.

The genes are TRBV29-1 and TRBJ1-4; D unresolved. The CDR3 spans 14 residues. Germline V CDR1 and CDR2: SQVTM, ANQGSEA. The V end was cut by 4 bases, the J end by 0 bases, with 9 bases between. The CDR3 sequence is CSVVYTATNEKLFF. The CDR3 nucleotides are TGCAGCGTTGTGTACACAGCAACTAATGAAAAACTGTTTTTT.

In this sample, this clonotype turned up many times. This chain joins TRBV5-5 and TRBJ2-5, with D possibly called TRBD1 or TRBD2 (5 bases each). V lost 7 bases, J lost 7 bases, and 14 bases lay in between. Germline CDR1 is SGHKS and CDR2 is YYEKEE (reference sequence). This CDR3 has 12 amino acids. CDR3 sequence: CASLGTDGTQYF. The CDR3 bases are TGTGCCAGCTTAGGGACGGACGGGACCCAGTACTTC.

CDR3 loop: CASSLRGDTGELFF. As DNA, the CDR3 is TGCGCCAGCAGCTTAAGGGGCGACACCGGGGAGCTGTTTTTT. This chain uses TRBV5-1 with TRBJ2-2, with a possible D match to TRBD1 (5 bases). The CDR3 is 14 residues long. V lost 2 bases and J 3 bases, leaving 8 bases between the germline ends. Germline values: CDR1 SGHRS, CDR2 YFSETQ.

This sequence joins TRBV20-1 and TRBJ1-2, with D hard to call. The V end lost 1 base, the J end lost 8 bases, and 14 bases lay between the germline ends. Germline CDR1 DFQATT, CDR2 SNEGSKA (reference sequence). This CDR3 region has 13 residues. The CDR3 nucleotides are TGCAGTGCTAGAGTATCCGGGTGTGGGGGCTACACCTTC. The encoded protein is CSARVSGCGGYTF.

Comment on this clonotype: Possible read error: a much larger clone is one base away. The V gene is TRBV7-9, the J gene TRBJ2-7, with TRBD2 as a possible D gene (6 bases). Per the germline V gene, CDR1 is SEHNR and CDR2 is FQNEAQ (reference sequence). The CDR3 sequence is 13 residues long. The chain's CDR3 is CAGSDSGSNEQYF. In nucleotides, the CDR3 is TGTGCCGGCAGCGATTCCGGGAGTAACGAGCAGTACTTC.

CDR3 in DNA: TGTGCCAGCAGTTTATTAGGTTCACCCCTCCACTTT. This translates into CASSLLGSPLHF. The chain uses TRBV12-3 or TRBV12-4 and TRBJ1-6; no clear D. V lost 2 bases and J 9 bases, leaving 5 bases between the germline ends. The CDR3 has 12 residues.